This T cell receptor (beta chain) was sequenced for a study of beta chain features in type 1 diabetes. In the study overall: Cells sorted and examined across all samples totaled nearly 110,000,000.

Points on this clone: Antigen: not known.

Populations obtained by sorting all exceeded 98% purity. As every portion of the isolated RNA was reverse transcribed, the sequencing read expressed TCRB transcripts. TCRdb keeps only in-frame clones here, not all; method: immunoSEQ multiplex PCR. The sample holds about 930,000 clones, roughly 17% seen once. Broader study findings: Cells that show high TCR expression could be over-represented by cDNA sequencing.

Germline V lookup: CDR1 MDHEN, CDR2 SYDVKM. This CDR3 has 15 residues. V was shortened by 5 bases and J by 0 bases, with 10 bases between the two germline ends. Sequencing was carried out using naive CD4+ T cells from blood. The sequence was obtained from a woman aged 18 to 35 in good health. This chain connects TRBV28 to TRBJ2-2; a weak D match, TRBD1 (6 bases). The CDR3: CASSPGAANTGELFF. The CDR3 coding sequence is TGTGCCAGCAGTCCAGGGGCTGCGAACACCGGGGAGCTGTTTTTT. The entire variable domain, with the rest obtained from reference TRBV28 and TRBJ2-2, is as follows: DVKVTQSSRYLVKRTGEKVFLECVQDMDHENMFWYRQDPGLGLRLIYFSYDVKMKEKGDIPEGYSVSREKKERFSLILESASTNQTSMYLCASSPGAANTGELFFGEGSRLTVL.